This T cell receptor (beta chain) was observed in a study of blood T cell repertoires in COVID-19. Study summary: Whether acute or convalescent, the COVID-19 samples came from the United States, Italy and Spain. Sources were T cells, B-cell-depleted T cells, or PBMCs; the material itself was cDNA or gDNA.

This CDR3 comprises 17 residues. Libraries were prepared by immunoSEQ multiplex PCR; TCRdb keeps only in-frame clonotypes and omits some of them. The repertoire holds about 230,000 clones, approximately 89% seen once, with around 3.7% in the top ten. Exposed study participants had met a COVID-19 case within 2 weeks before entry. This clonotype originated in a young woman who had been exposed to COVID-19. The J gene is TRBJ2-7, the V gene TRBV21-1; the listed D gene, TRBD2, was not tested against the DNA. TRBV21-1 is a recognized pseudogene. Sample: PBMCs or T cells enriched from blood (not recorded which). DNA for the CDR3: TGTGCCAGCAGCAAAGCTGGGACTAGCGGGAGTTGTGTCGAGCAGTACTTC. It is translated as CASSKAGTSGSCVEQYF.